Presented here are 8 T cell receptor beta chains from one specimen sequenced in a study of T cell responses to AZD1222 COVID-19 vaccine (dated by TCRdb to 2020 to 2023). Library preparation employed the immunoSEQ multiplex PCR assay. This is the immuneACCESS table as TCRdb keeps it, with only in-frame sequences that have V and J called. A part of the clones is gone; compared with another copy, unresolved V genes explain less than half, and the rest is unexplained. The sample contains approximately 100,000 clones, 70% to 90% of them found a single time. Of the sample, approximately 17% is held by the ten largest clones. The time point tag for this specimen amounts to: baseline before first vaccination. The sample here was peripheral blood, taken on day 0 of AZD1222 vaccination. The receptor set was obtained from an adult in good health.

The chain carries TRBV5-4 and TRBJ2-1; TRBD2 aligns across 11 bases. Per germline, CDR1 SGHNT and CDR2 YYREEE (reference sequence). After removal of 5 bases from V and 5 bases from J, the junction contained 12 bases not matched to a gene. The CDR3 loop spans 17 amino acids. The chain's CDR3 is CASSLRPLAGGHNEQFF. CDR3 bases: TGTGCCAGCAGTTTGCGCCCTCTAGCGGGGGGCCACAATGAGCAGTTCTTC.

This chain uses TRBV29-1 with TRBJ2-5; D not resolved. Germline V CDR1 and CDR2: SQVTM, ANQGSEA. CDR3 length: 12 amino acids. Trimming took off 7 bases at V and 5 bases at J, with 14 bases between the two ends. In DNA form, the CDR3 reads TGCAGCGCCTCGCCTAGTCGGGAGACCCAGTACTTC. This gives the protein CSASPSRETQYF. Based on the CDR3 plus reference TRBV29-1 and TRBJ2-5, the full variable domain is SAVISQKPSRDICQRGTSLTIQCQVDSQVTMMFWYRQQPGQSLTLIATANQGSEATYESGFVIDKFPISRPNLTFSTLTVSNMSPEDSSIYLCSASPSRETQYFGPGTRLLVL.

The CDR3 coding sequence is TGTGCCAGCAGCTTGAGTGGCAGCGGGGAGGTTGAGCAGTTCTTC. This encodes CASSLSGSGEVEQFF. V is TRBV9 and J is TRBJ2-1; 7 bases agree with TRBD2. The CDR3 runs 15 residues. J lost 9 bases, V lost 4 bases, and 13 bases had no gene match. The germline CDR1 and CDR2 sequences are SGDLS and YYNGEE.

The J gene is TRBJ2-5, the V gene TRBV30; 7 bases are shared with TRBD1. CDR3 size: 15 residues. The V segment lost 0 bases and the J segment 7 bases; nucleotides outside the gene matches: 11. Germline V lookup: CDR1 GTSNPN, CDR2 SVGIG (reference sequence). The CDR3 here is CAWSVEGGARATQYF. The DNA of the CDR3 is TGTGCCTGGAGTGTAGAAGGGGGCGCGAGGGCGACCCAGTACTTC.

The rearrangement joins TRBV11-3 to TRBJ1-6, with TRBD1 matching over 9 bases. Germline assignment: CDR1 SGHNT and CDR2 YENEEA. The CDR3 covers 15 residues. J lost 9 bases, V lost 5 bases, and 8 bases had no gene match. The DNA of the CDR3 is TGTGCCAGCAGCGCGCGACAGGGGGTGGGTTCACCCCTCCACTTT. It codes for CASSARQGVGSPLHF.

V and J are TRBV7-2 and TRBJ2-1; the match to TRBD2 covers 13 bases. Trimming cost V 4 bases and J 7 bases; bases outside gene matches: 7. In germline, CDR1 is SGHTA, CDR2 FQGNSA. There are 16 residues in the CDR3. As DNA, the CDR3 is TGTGCCAGCAGCTCGAAGGGGGGACTAGCGGGGAATGAGCAGTTCTTC. Translation: CASSSKGGLAGNEQFF.

In this sample, this clone turned up once. The chain uses TRBV20-1 and TRBJ2-7, with a weak D call TRBD2 (6 bases). The CDR3 covers 13 residues. Trimming left V 5 bases short and J 7 bases short, with 18 bases between. Germline V gene sequence: CDR1 DFQATT, CDR2 SNEGSKA (reference sequence). The CDR3 reads CSAGGDVSGEQYV. DNA for the CDR3: TGCAGTGCTGGTGGGGACGTCAGCGGGGAGCAGTACGTC.

This chain uses TRBV28 with TRBJ1-2; D unclear. The V gene lost 6 bases and the J gene lost 0 bases, with 17 bases spanning the gap. CDR1 and CDR2 (germline): MDHEN, SYDVKM. The CDR3 contains 16 residues. The CDR3 reads CASRARLSASNYGYTF. For the CDR3, the DNA is TGTGCCAGCAGGGCACGCCTTTCCGCTTCTAACTATGGCTACACCTTC.